Each of the 30 T cell receptor beta chains below was sequenced from the same sample in a study of T cell changes during pregnancy in multiple sclerosis. Some clones are missing from TCRdb's copy, which holds only in-frame ones; the method was immunoSEQ multiplex PCR. Of around 17,000 clones listed, around 97% were seen once; the top ten hold 0.89%. The input for sequencing was peripheral blood, taken in the third trimester of pregnancy. Receptors were obtained from a female donor with multiple sclerosis, enrolled in a pregnancy study.

This chain uses TRBV7-9 with TRBJ2-3; TRBD1 aligns across 7 bases. Germline CDR1 reads SEHNR; CDR2 reads FQNEAQ (reference sequence). CDR3 length: 15 amino acids. V was pared by 5 bases and J by 4 bases, with 9 bases of the junction left unmatched. The CDR3 DNA is TGTGCCAGCAGCGCGCGGACAGGCTTTTCAGATACGCAGTATTTT. Translating gives CASSARTGFSDTQYF. Based on the CDR3 plus reference TRBV7-9 and TRBJ2-3, the full variable domain is DTGVSQNPRHKITKRGQNVTFRCDPISEHNRLYWYRQTLGQGPEFLTYFQNEAQLEKSRLLSDRFSAERPKGSFSTLEIQRTEQGDSAMYLCASSARTGFSDTQYFGPGTRLTVL.

The chain has TRBV11-2 and TRBJ2-1; TRBD2 aligns across 14 bases. V lost 5 bases, J lost 9 bases, and 12 bases stayed unmatched. The germline V gene has CDR1 SGHAT and CDR2 FQNNGV. This CDR3 spans 17 amino acids. Here the CDR3 DNA reads TGTGCCAGCAGCCCCGGACTAGCGGGAGGCCCCTCCAGTGAGCAGTTCTTC. Protein: CASSPGLAGGPSSEQFF.

The chain recombines TRBV2 with TRBJ1-5; TRBD1 is a possible D gene (5 bases). CDR3 size: 16 residues. Germline CDR1 SNHLY, CDR2 FYNNEI. V dropped 6 bases and J dropped 2 bases, with 17 bases sitting between them. The CDR3 nucleotides read TGTGCCAGCAGCGAATTGGGGGGAGGCGGCAATCAGCCCCAGCATTTT. Amino acids: CASSELGGGGNQPQHF. The full variable domain, completed using reference TRBV2 and TRBJ1-5, is EPEVTQTPSHQVTQMGQEVILRCVPISNHLYFYWYRQILGQKVEFLVSFYNNEISEKSEIFDDQFSVERPDGSNFTLKIRSTKLEDSAMYFCASSELGGGGNQPQHFGDGTRLSIL.

The gene calls are TRBV6-5 and TRBJ1-6; no firm D call. V lost 4 bases, J lost 3 bases, and 7 bases lay in between. This CDR3 has 14 amino acids. Looked up from germline, CDR1 is MNHEY and CDR2 is SVGAGI. CDR3 loop: CASSFEGYNSPLHF. Written as DNA, the CDR3 is TGTGCCAGCAGTTTTGAGGGCTATAATTCACCCCTCCACTTT.

The chain links TRBV27 to TRBJ2-5; TRBD1 is a possible D gene (5 bases). This CDR3 is built from 16 residues. The germline gives CDR1 MNHEY, CDR2 SMNVEV (reference sequence). V was cut by 6 bases and J by 2 bases, with 19 bases left in between. DNA for the CDR3: TGTGCCAGCAGCCCTACGGATTGGGCAGGGCAAGAGACCCAGTACTTC. This sequence encodes CASSPTDWAGQETQYF.

V is TRBV7-8 and J is TRBJ2-1; 9 bases align to TRBD2. Germline CDR1 is SGHVS and CDR2 is FQNEAQ. This CDR3 is built from 18 residues. V shed 3 bases, J shed 2 bases, and the junction held 11 bases outside the gene matches. The CDR3 spells CASSLRLSGGPPYNEQFF. The CDR3 DNA reads TGTGCCAGCAGCTTGAGGTTAAGCGGGGGGCCTCCCTACAATGAGCAGTTCTTC.

The rearrangement links TRBV5-1 to TRBJ2-2; D unclear. The CDR3 totals 14 residues. V lost 1 base and J 0 bases, leaving 4 bases between the germline ends. CDR1 and CDR2 (germline): SGHRS, YFSETQ. The CDR3 sequence is CASSLQSNTGELFF. The CDR3 DNA reads as TGCGCCAGCAGCTTGCAGTCGAACACCGGGGAGCTGTTTTTT. The whole variable domain, filled in from reference TRBV5-1 and TRBJ2-2, reads KAGVTQTPRYLIKTRGQQVTLSCSPISGHRSVSWYQQTPGQGLQFLFEYFSETQRNKGNFPGRFSGRQFSNSRSEMNVSTLELGDSALYLCASSLQSNTGELFFGEGSRLTVL.

This chain uses TRBV5-4 with TRBJ2-2; D is undetermined. Germline values: CDR1 SGHNT, CDR2 YYREEE (reference sequence). The CDR3 totals 13 residues. With 0 bases removed from V and 3 bases from J, the gap between germline ends came to 3 bases. This chain's CDR3 is CASSLVDTGELFF. In nucleotides, the CDR3 is TGTGCCAGCAGCTTGGTAGACACCGGGGAGCTGTTTTTT.

V usage is TRBV10-2 and J usage is TRBJ2-2; tentatively, D is TRBD1 (6 bases). V lost 6 bases, J lost 4 bases, and 15 bases lay in between. Germline CDR1 reads WSHSY; CDR2 reads SAAADI. The CDR3 covers 15 residues. The CDR3 nucleotides are TGCGCCAGCAGGGATCAGGGGAGAGGCACCGGGGAGCTGTTTTTT. Its protein product is CASRDQGRGTGELFF.

The gene calls are TRBV2 and TRBJ2-5, with D unclear. CDR3 size: 10 residues. The germline V gene has CDR1 SNHLY and CDR2 FYNNEI. V was shortened by 5 bases and J by 5 bases, with 3 bases between the two germline ends. The CDR3 DNA follows: TGTGCCAGCAGTCGGGAGACCCAGTACTTC. Its translation is CASSRETQYF.

This clone was counted once. This rearrangement joins TRBV20-1 to TRBJ2-7; D remains unclear. Trimming stripped 6 bases from V and 0 bases from J, with 6 bases between. This CDR3 is 11 amino acids long. Per germline, CDR1 DFQATT and CDR2 SNEGSKA (reference sequence). The CDR3 region is CSAYPSYEQYF. The CDR3 coding sequence is TGCAGTGCCTACCCCTCCTACGAGCAGTACTTC.

The table lists this clone with a count of one. The gene calls are TRBV6-1 and TRBJ2-3; TRBD2 aligns across 12 bases. This CDR3 spans 15 amino acids. In germline, CDR1 is MNHNS, CDR2 SASEGT. V shed 1 base and J 4 bases; nucleotides not matched to a gene: 0. The CDR3: CASSEGLAGADTQYF. The CDR3 coding sequence is TGTGCCAGCAGTGAAGGACTAGCGGGAGCAGATACGCAGTATTTT.

The count of this clone is one. This sequence joins TRBV10-1 and TRBJ2-7; D possibly corresponds to TRBD2 (6 bases). Germline CDR1 reads WNHNN; CDR2 reads SYGVQD (reference sequence). Trimming stripped 2 bases from V and 0 bases from J, with 8 bases between. This CDR3 is built from 14 residues. The CDR3 loop is CASSEAGSSYEQYF. CDR3 nucleotide sequence: TGCGCCAGCAGTGAGGCGGGAAGCTCCTACGAGCAGTACTTC.

On this clone: The junction differs from germline at one of its ends, possibly a read error. This chain connects TRBV7-2 to TRBJ2-2, with TRBD1 matching over 11 bases. CDR3 length: 16 amino acids. The germline V gene has CDR1 SGHTA and CDR2 FQGNSA. Here the CDR3 reads CASSLAGQGVTGELFF. In nucleotides, the CDR3 is TGTGCCAGCAGCCTAGCGGGACAGGGGGTCACCGGGGAGCTGTTTTTT.

The chain combines TRBV7-9 with TRBJ1-1, with TRBD1 matching 12 bases. Germline V gene sequence: CDR1 SEHNR, CDR2 FQNEAQ (reference sequence). The trim removed 4 bases at V and 6 bases at J, leaving 9 bases unmatched. The CDR3 sequence is 16 residues long. CDR3 bases: TGTGCCAGCAGCTCGGGACAGGGGGCGCGTGATCCTGAAGCTTTCTTT. Translating it yields CASSSGQGARDPEAFF.

V gene TRBV2 combines with J gene TRBJ1-2; no definite D call. The germline V gene encodes CDR1 SNHLY and CDR2 FYNNEI. The CDR3 has 11 residues. V lost 0 bases and J 8 bases, leaving 4 bases between the germline ends. CDR3 region: CASSEARGYTF. CDR3 sequence (DNA): TGTGCCAGCAGTGAAGCGCGCGGCTACACCTTC.

The V call is TRBV5-1, the J call TRBJ2-7; D is possibly TRBD1 (6 bases). V lost 1 base, J lost 0 bases, and 8 bases lay in between. In germline, CDR1 is SGHRS, CDR2 YFSETQ. The CDR3 is made up of 14 amino acids. Here the CDR3 reads CASSLTGSSYEQYF. The DNA for the CDR3 is TGCGCCAGCAGCTTGACAGGGAGCTCCTACGAGCAGTACTTC.

This clone was seen a single time. V usage is TRBV6-1 and J usage is TRBJ1-2; D might be TRBD1 (5 bases). The V gene's germline CDR1 is MNHNS and CDR2 SASEGT. This CDR3 region has 15 residues. V was cut by 0 bases and J by 4 bases, with 12 bases left in between. The chain's CDR3 is CASSEAQGLGYGYTF. The CDR3 DNA sequence: TGTGCCAGCAGTGAAGCCCAGGGCCTTGGCTATGGCTACACCTTC.

This rearrangement joins TRBV27 to TRBJ1-6; D might be TRBD1 (6 bases). The length of the CDR3 is 15 residues. The V end was cut by 6 bases, the J end by 13 bases, with 22 bases between. Germline lookup yields CDR1 MNHEY and CDR2 SMNVEV (reference sequence). Here the CDR3 DNA reads TGTGCCAGCAGAGATTCAGGGGTAAGGGCTGCGCCCCTCCACTTT. Translated: CASRDSGVRAAPLHF.

The chain combines TRBV4-1 with TRBJ1-1; D possibly corresponds to TRBD1 (6 bases). This CDR3 has 15 amino acids. Trimming removed 3 bases from V and 4 bases from J, with 15 bases in between. The germline CDR1 and CDR2 sequences are MGHRA and YSYEKL. The CDR3 DNA reads TGCGCCAGCAGCCAGGGGAACAGGGTGGGCACTGAAGCTTTCTTT. It yields the protein CASSQGNRVGTEAFF.

The CDR3 DNA reads as TGTGCCAGTAGTTTGACCGCCGCGGGGACCGGGGAGCTGTTTTTT. Translating it yields CASSLTAAGTGELFF. The chain joins TRBV19 to TRBJ2-2; a weak D match, TRBD2 (6 bases). The germline CDR1 and CDR2 sequences are LNHDA and SQIVND (reference sequence). Trimming pared 5 bases from V and 5 bases from J, leaving 15 bases between. The CDR3 sequence is 15 residues long.

The chain couples TRBV19 to TRBJ1-1, with 8 bases identical to TRBD1. CDR1 is LNHDA, CDR2 SQIVND, per germline (reference sequence). The length of the CDR3 is 17 residues. V was clipped by 3 bases and J by 1 base; unmatched bases: 10. In DNA form, the CDR3 reads TGTGCCAGTAGTATCGTCAGGGGGCGAGTATGGAACACTGAAGCTTTCTTT. It is translated as CASSIVRGRVWNTEAFF.

The chain recombines TRBV5-4 with TRBJ2-2; TRBD1 might be the D (6 bases). CDR1 is SGHNT and CDR2 is YYREEE in the germline V gene (reference sequence). V was cut by 5 bases and J by 0 bases, with 23 bases left in between. This CDR3 region has 19 residues. CDR3 DNA sequence: TGTGCCAGCAGTTCCATAGACCCCTGGGGGCGGGCGAACACCGGGGAGCTGTTTTTT. As protein: CASSSIDPWGRANTGELFF.

The V gene is TRBV5-1, the J gene TRBJ2-2; TRBD1 matches at 9 bases. The V segment lost 2 bases and the J segment 7 bases; nucleotides outside the gene matches: 3. The CDR3 length is 14 residues. Germline V gene sequence: CDR1 SGHRS, CDR2 YFSETQ. Here the CDR3 DNA reads TGCGCCAGCAGCTTCGGACAGGGGATCGGGGAGCTGTTTTTT. This translates into CASSFGQGIGELFF.

This chain joins TRBV19 and TRBJ2-7; TRBD2 aligns across 7 bases. The germline V gene encodes CDR1 LNHDA and CDR2 SQIVND (reference sequence). J lost 6 bases, V lost 3 bases, and 8 bases had no gene match. This CDR3 contains 14 residues. CDR3 sequence reads: CASSMGPGEGEQYF. The CDR3 DNA follows: TGTGCCAGTAGTATGGGCCCTGGGGAGGGCGAGCAGTACTTC.

The V gene is TRBV5-1, the J gene TRBJ1-4; the D gene is possibly TRBD1 (6 bases). The germline V and J ends were trimmed by 1 base and 4 bases, with 8 bases remaining between them. Germline V gene data show CDR1 as SGHRS and CDR2 as YFSETQ. This CDR3 region has 14 residues. The CDR3 sequence: CASSLTGSNEKLFF. In DNA form, the CDR3 reads TGCGCCAGCAGCTTGACAGGGAGTAATGAAAAACTGTTTTTT. Variable domain in full (rest from reference TRBV5-1 and TRBJ1-4): KAGVTQTPRYLIKTRGQQVTLSCSPISGHRSVSWYQQTPGQGLQFLFEYFSETQRNKGNFPGRFSGRQFSNSRSEMNVSTLELGDSALYLCASSLTGSNEKLFFGSGTQLSVL.

The chain is built from TRBV7-3 and TRBJ2-7; D not resolved. Germline V lookup: CDR1 SGHTA, CDR2 FQGTGA. With 2 bases removed from V and 1 base from J, the gap between germline ends came to 6 bases. The CDR3 consists of 13 residues. The CDR3 sequence is CASSLYISYEQYF. CDR3 DNA: TGTGCCAGCAGCTTATACATATCCTACGAGCAGTACTTC.

The chain couples TRBV5-4 to TRBJ1-1, with 9 bases identical to TRBD1. V shed 4 bases, J shed 5 bases, and the junction held 12 bases outside the gene matches. CDR1 is SGHNT, CDR2 YYREEE, per germline (reference sequence). There are 16 residues in the CDR3. This CDR3 reads CASSQGQGFTGTEAFF. The CDR3 region has the DNA TGTGCCAGCAGCCAGGGACAGGGATTTACAGGGACTGAAGCTTTCTTT. Together with reference TRBV5-4 and TRBJ1-1, the CDR3 gives the full variable domain: ETGVTQSPTHLIKTRGQQVTLRCSSQSGHNTVSWYQQALGQGPQFIFQYYREEENGRGNFPPRFSGLQFPNYSSELNVNALELDDSALYLCASSQGQGFTGTEAFFGQGTRLTVV.

This chain links TRBV25-1 with TRBJ2-7; 9 bases agree with TRBD1. The CDR3 spans 16 residues. Germline V gives CDR1 MGHDK, CDR2 SYGVNS. V dropped 4 bases and J dropped 3; count of bases not matched to a gene: 10. CDR3 in amino acids: CASSGLFGTGYYEQYF. The CDR3 DNA reads as TGTGCCAGCAGTGGGTTATTCGGGACAGGGTACTACGAGCAGTACTTC.

This chain connects TRBV5-4 to TRBJ1-1; 8 bases fit TRBD1. The CDR3 totals 17 residues. The V gene end was trimmed by 0 bases and the J gene end by 3 bases; junction bases not matched to a gene: 10. Germline lookup yields CDR1 SGHNT and CDR2 YYREEE (reference sequence). CDR3 bases: TGTGCCAGCAGCTTGGCCCGGGCAGGGGGCCCGGACACTGAAGCTTTCTTT. Amino acids: CASSLARAGGPDTEAFF.